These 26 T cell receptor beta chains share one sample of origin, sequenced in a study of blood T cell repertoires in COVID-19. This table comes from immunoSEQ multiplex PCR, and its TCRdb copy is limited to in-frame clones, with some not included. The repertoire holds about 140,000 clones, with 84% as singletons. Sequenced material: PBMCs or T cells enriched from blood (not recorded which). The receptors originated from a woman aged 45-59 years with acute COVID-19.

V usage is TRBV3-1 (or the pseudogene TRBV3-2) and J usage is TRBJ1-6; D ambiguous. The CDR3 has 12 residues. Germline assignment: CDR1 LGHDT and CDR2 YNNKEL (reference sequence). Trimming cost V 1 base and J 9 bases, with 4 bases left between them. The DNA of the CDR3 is TGTGCCAGCAGCCAAGCCATTTCACCCCTCCACTTT. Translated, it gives CASSQAISPLHF.

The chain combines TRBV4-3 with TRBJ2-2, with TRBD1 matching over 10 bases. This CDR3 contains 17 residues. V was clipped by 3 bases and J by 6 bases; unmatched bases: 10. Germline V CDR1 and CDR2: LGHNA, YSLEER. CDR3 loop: CASSQAYGTGVSGELFF. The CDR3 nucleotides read TGCGCCAGCAGCCAGGCATACGGGACAGGGGTGTCCGGGGAGCTGTTTTTT.

Written as DNA, the CDR3 is TGTGCCAGCAGCTTAGATCTAGCCGCCCAGCAGTTCTTC. It codes for CASSLDLAAQQFF. The V and J genes are TRBV11-2 and TRBJ2-1; D is perhaps TRBD2 (5 bases). V gave up 0 bases and J gave up 11 bases, with 11 bases separating them. The CDR3 runs 13 residues. Germline V gene data show CDR1 as SGHAT and CDR2 as FQNNGV.

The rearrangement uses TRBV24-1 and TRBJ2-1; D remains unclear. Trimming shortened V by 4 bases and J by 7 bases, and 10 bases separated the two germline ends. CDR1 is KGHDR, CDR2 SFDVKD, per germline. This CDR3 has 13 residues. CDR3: CATSESIKNEQFF. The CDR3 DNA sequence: TGTGCCACCAGTGAATCTATAAAGAATGAGCAGTTCTTC.

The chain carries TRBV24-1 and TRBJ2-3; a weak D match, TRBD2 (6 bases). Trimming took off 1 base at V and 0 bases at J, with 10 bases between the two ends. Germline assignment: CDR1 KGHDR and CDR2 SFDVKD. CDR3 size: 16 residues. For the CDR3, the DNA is TGTGCCACCAGTGATTTTGGGCGGGACAGCACAGATACGCAGTATTTT. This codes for CATSDFGRDSTDTQYF.

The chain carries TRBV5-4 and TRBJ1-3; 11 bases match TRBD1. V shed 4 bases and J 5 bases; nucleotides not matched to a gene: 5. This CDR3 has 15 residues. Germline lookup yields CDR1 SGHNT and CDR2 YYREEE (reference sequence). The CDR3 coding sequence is TGTGCCAGCAGCCGGACAGGGGGCGAAAGAAACACCATATATTTT. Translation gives CASSRTGGERNTIYF.

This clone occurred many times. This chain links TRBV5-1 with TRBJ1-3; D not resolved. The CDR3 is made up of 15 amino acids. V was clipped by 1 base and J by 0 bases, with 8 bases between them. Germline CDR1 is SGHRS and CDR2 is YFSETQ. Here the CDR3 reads CASSLTFFSGNTIYF. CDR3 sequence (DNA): TGCGCCAGCAGCTTGACATTTTTCTCTGGAAACACCATATATTTT.

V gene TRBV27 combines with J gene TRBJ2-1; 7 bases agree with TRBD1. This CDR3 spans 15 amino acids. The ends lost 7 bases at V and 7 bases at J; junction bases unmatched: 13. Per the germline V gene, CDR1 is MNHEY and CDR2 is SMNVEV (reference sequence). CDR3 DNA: TGTGCCAGCAACTTAGGGGGCCCTTGGGGAAATGAGCAGTTCTTC. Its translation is CASNLGGPWGNEQFF.

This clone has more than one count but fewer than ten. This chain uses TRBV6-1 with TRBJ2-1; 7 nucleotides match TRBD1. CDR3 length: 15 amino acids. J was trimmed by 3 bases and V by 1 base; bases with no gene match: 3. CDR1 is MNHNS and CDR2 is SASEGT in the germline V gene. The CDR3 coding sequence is TGTGCCAGCAGTGAAGTGGCAGGGGGCTACAATGAGCAGTTCTTC. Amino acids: CASSEVAGGYNEQFF.

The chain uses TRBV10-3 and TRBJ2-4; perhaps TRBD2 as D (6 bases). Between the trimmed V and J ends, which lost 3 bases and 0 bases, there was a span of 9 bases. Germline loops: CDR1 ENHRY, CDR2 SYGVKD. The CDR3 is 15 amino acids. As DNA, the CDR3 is TGTGCCATCAGTGATCAGGGACTAGCCAAAAACATTCAGTACTTC. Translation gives CAISDQGLAKNIQYF.

The CDR3 here is CASSASGGYNSPLHF. CDR3 coding DNA: TGTGCCAGCAGCGCCTCGGGGGGCTATAATTCACCCCTCCACTTT. The V call is TRBV7-9, the J call TRBJ1-6; a possible D gene is TRBD1 (5 bases). CDR1 and CDR2 from the germline V gene are SEHNR and FQNEAQ (reference sequence). Trimming removed 5 bases at V and 3 bases at J, with 11 bases between. The CDR3 spans 15 residues.

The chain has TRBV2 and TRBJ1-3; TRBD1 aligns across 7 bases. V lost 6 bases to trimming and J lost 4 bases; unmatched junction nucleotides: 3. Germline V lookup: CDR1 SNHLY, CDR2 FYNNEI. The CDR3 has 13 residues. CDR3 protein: CASRQGLGNTIYF. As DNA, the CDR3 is TGTGCCAGCAGACAGGGGCTAGGAAACACCATATATTTT.

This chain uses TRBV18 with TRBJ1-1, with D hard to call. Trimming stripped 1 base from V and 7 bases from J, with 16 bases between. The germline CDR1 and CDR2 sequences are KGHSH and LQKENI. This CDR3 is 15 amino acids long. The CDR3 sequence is CASSPQNFPEGEAFF. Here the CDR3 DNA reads TGTGCCAGCTCACCACAAAACTTCCCGGAGGGTGAAGCTTTCTTT.

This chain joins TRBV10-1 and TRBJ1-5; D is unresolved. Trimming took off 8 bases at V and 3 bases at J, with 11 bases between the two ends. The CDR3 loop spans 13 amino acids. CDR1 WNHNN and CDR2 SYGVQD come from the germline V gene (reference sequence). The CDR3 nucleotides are TGCGCCAGCTGTTACTCCCCCAATCAGCCCCAGCATTTT. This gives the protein CASCYSPNQPQHF.

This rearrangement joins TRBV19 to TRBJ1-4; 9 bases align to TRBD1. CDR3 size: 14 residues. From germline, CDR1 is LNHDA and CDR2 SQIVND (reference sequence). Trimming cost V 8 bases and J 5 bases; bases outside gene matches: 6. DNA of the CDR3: TGTGCCAGTCGTGCCGGGACAGGGAATGAAAAACTGTTTTTT. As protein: CASRAGTGNEKLFF. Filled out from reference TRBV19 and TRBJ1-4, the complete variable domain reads DGGITQSPKYLFRKEGQNVTLSCEQNLNHDAMYWYRQDPGQGLRLIYYSQIVNDFQKGDIAEGYSVSREKKESFPLTVTSAQKNPTAFYLCASRAGTGNEKLFFGSGTQLSVL.

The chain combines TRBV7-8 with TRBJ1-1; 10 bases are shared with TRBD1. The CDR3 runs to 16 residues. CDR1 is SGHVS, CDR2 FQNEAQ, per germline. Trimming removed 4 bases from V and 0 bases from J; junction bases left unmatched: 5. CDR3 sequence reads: CASSSRTGGLNTEAFF. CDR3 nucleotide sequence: TGTGCCAGCAGCTCCCGGACAGGGGGGTTGAACACTGAAGCTTTCTTT.

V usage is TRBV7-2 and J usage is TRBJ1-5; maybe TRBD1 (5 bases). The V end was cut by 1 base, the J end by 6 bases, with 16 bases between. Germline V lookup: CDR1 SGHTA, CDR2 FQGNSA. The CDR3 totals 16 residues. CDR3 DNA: TGTGCCAGCAGCTTAGAACCCGGGGGTGGCGGTCAGCCCCAGCATTTT. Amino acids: CASSLEPGGGGQPQHF.

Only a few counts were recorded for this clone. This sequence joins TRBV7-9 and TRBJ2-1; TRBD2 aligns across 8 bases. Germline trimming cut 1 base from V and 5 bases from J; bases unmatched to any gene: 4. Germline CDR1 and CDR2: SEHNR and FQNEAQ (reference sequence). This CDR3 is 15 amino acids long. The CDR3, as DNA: TGTGCCAGCAGCTTAGAGACTAGCGAGAACAATGAGCAGTTCTTC. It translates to CASSLETSENNEQFF.

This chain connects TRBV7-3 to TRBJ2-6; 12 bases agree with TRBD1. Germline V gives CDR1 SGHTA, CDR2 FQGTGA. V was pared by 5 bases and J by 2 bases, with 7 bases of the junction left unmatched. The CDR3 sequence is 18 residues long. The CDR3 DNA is TGTGCCAGCAGCGCCTTTGGGACAGGGGGCGCTGGGGCCAACGTCCTGACTTTC. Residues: CASSAFGTGGAGANVLTF.

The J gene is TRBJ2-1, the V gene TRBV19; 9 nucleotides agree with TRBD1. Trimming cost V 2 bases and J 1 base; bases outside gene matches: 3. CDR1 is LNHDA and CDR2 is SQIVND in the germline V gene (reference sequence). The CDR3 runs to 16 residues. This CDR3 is CASSIQGQGSYNEQFF. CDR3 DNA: TGTGCCAGTAGTATACAAGGACAGGGGTCCTACAATGAGCAGTTCTTC.

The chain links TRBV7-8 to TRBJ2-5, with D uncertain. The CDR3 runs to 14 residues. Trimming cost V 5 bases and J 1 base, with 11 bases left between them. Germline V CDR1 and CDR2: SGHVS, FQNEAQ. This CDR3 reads CASSLGFTQETQYF. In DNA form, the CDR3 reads TGTGCCAGCAGCCTCGGGTTTACCCAAGAGACCCAGTACTTC.

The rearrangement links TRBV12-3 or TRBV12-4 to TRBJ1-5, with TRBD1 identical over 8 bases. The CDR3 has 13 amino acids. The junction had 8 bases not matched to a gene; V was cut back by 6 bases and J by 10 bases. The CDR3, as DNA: TGTGCCAGCAGCGGACAGGGAAATAACCCCCAGCATTTT. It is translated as CASSGQGNNPQHF.

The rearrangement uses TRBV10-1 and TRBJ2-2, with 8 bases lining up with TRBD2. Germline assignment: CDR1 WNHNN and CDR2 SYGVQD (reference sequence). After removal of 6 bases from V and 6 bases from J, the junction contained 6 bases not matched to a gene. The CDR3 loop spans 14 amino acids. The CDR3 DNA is TGCGCCAGCAGCTCAAGCGGGAGCGCCGGGGAGCTGTTTTTT. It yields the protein CASSSSGSAGELFF.

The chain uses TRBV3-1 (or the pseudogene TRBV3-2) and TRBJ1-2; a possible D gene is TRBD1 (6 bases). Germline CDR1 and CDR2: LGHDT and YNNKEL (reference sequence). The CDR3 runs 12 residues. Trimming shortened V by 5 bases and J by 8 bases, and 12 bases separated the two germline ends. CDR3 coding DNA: TGTGCCAGCAGCTTGACAGGAGAAGGCTACACCTTC. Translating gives CASSLTGEGYTF.

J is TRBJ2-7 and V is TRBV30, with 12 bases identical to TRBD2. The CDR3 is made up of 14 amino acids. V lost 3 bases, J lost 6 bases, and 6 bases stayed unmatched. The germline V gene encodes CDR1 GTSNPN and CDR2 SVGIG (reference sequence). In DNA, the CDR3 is TGTGCCTGGAGACAACTAGCGGGAGGCGTCGAGCAGTACTTC. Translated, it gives CAWRQLAGGVEQYF.

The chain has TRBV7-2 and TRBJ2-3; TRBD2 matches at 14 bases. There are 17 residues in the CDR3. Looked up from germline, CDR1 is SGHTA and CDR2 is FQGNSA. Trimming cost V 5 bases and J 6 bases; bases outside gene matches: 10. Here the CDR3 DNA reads TGTGCCAGCAGCCCCCCGGGACTAGCGGGAGCTGCCGATACGCAGTATTTT. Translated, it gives CASSPPGLAGAADTQYF.